The 15 T cell receptor beta chains in this list originate from one sample, sequenced in a study of CD8+ T cells in alopecia areata. Treatment described: oral pan-JAK inhibitor, 5-10 mg twice daily. It was cDNA, reverse transcribed from extracted RNA, that served as the sequencing template. Generated by immunoSEQ multiplex PCR, the TCRdb table keeps only in-frame clones and is missing some. The sample shows about 190,000 clones, about 65% of them seen only once. Source: CD4+ T cells sorted from blood, taken at approximately week 49, from a patient treated with tofacitinib. Every receptor here comes from a human donor with alopecia areata.

There are a few counts of this clone. V usage is TRBV30 and J usage is TRBJ1-4; D possibly corresponds to TRBD1 (6 bases). Trimming stripped 3 bases from V and 8 bases from J, with 16 bases between. Germline V gene data show CDR1 as GTSNPN and CDR2 as SVGIG (reference sequence). The CDR3 extends over 14 amino acids. The DNA for the CDR3 is TGTGCCTGGAGGACACAGGGCGTGGGGGAAAAACTGTTTTTT. Translated, it gives CAWRTQGVGEKLFF.

The rearrangement joins TRBV4-1 to TRBJ2-7; D is unclear. Per germline, CDR1 MGHRA and CDR2 YSYEKL. Trimming shortened V by 4 bases and J by 3 bases, and 10 bases separated the two germline ends. This CDR3 has 13 residues. CDR3 coding DNA: TGCGCCAGCAGCCCGGACGGAGACTACGAGCAGTACTTC. This codes for CASSPDGDYEQYF.

The chain joins TRBV29-1 to TRBJ1-1, with 7 bases identical to TRBD1. The CDR3 covers 13 residues. Per germline, CDR1 SQVTM and CDR2 ANQGSEA. V trimming: 4 bases; J trimming: 2 bases; junction bases outside the gene matches: 4. The CDR3 nucleotides are TGCAGCGTTGTTATAGGGGGCAACACTGAAGCTTTCTTT. Translating gives CSVVIGGNTEAFF.

The gene calls are TRBV20-1 and TRBJ2-7, with unresolved D. CDR3 length: 11 residues. Germline CDR1 reads DFQATT; CDR2 reads SNEGSKA (reference sequence). Deletions cut 5 bases from V and 2 bases from J, with 7 bases between. The CDR3 here is CSAGVTYEQYF. The DNA for the CDR3 is TGCAGTGCTGGAGTTACCTACGAGCAGTACTTC.

The rearrangement uses TRBV30 and TRBJ1-2, with D possibly matching TRBD1 (6 bases). Trimming left V 3 bases short and J 8 bases short, with 19 bases between. Per the germline V gene, CDR1 is GTSNPN and CDR2 is SVGIG (reference sequence). The CDR3 length is 14 residues. CDR3 protein: CAWSLQGTTGGYTF. The CDR3 region has the DNA TGTGCCTGGAGCCTACAGGGCACTACGGGAGGCTACACCTTC.

This clone has at least ten counts. The chain links TRBV5-8 to TRBJ2-7, with D perhaps being TRBD1 or TRBD2 (5 bases each). The CDR3 totals 13 residues. The V end lost 1 base, the J end lost 6 bases, and 11 bases lay between the germline ends. Germline V lookup: CDR1 SGHTS, CDR2 YDEGEE. CDR3: CASSLPGTSEQYF. The CDR3 DNA reads TGTGCCAGCAGCTTGCCGGGGACGTCCGAGCAGTACTTC.

V gene TRBV29-1 combines with J gene TRBJ1-1, with D hard to call. There are 10 residues in the CDR3. The germline V and J ends were trimmed by 7 bases and 3 bases, with 6 bases remaining between them. Germline CDR1 is SQVTM and CDR2 is ANQGSEA. CDR3 sequence: CSAGHTEAFF. DNA of the CDR3: TGCAGCGCTGGGCACACTGAAGCTTTCTTT.

V usage is TRBV29-1 and J usage is TRBJ1-2; D remains unclear. CDR1 and CDR2 from the germline V gene are SQVTM and ANQGSEA. V dropped 4 bases and J dropped 5 bases, with 11 bases sitting between them. The CDR3 totals 12 residues. Here the CDR3 reads CSVVSGTYGYTF. CDR3 coding DNA: TGCAGCGTTGTTTCGGGAACATATGGCTACACCTTC.

This chain joins TRBV5-1 and TRBJ2-7, with a possible D match to TRBD1 (5 bases). Germline lookup yields CDR1 SGHRS and CDR2 YFSETQ. The CDR3 is 14 amino acids. Trimming pared 4 bases from V and 4 bases from J, leaving 15 bases between. CDR3 amino acids: CASSESPDTYEQYF. The CDR3 DNA sequence: TGCGCCAGCAGCGAGAGCCCGGACACATACGAGCAGTACTTC.

This sequence joins TRBV18 and TRBJ2-5; D is unclear. The V gene lost 4 bases and the J gene lost 0 bases, with 6 bases spanning the gap. CDR1 is KGHSH, CDR2 LQKENI, per germline. The CDR3 has 13 residues. The CDR3 loop is CASSQEYQETQYF. In DNA, the CDR3 is TGTGCCAGCTCACAGGAGTACCAAGAGACCCAGTACTTC.

The rearrangement uses TRBV2 and TRBJ2-7, with D perhaps matching TRBD1 or TRBD2 (5 bases each). CDR1 is SNHLY, CDR2 FYNNEI, per germline. This CDR3 region has 16 residues. The ends were cut back, 1 base at V and 6 bases at J, with 19 bases in the middle. The CDR3 coding sequence is TGTGCCAGCAGTGAAGGGCCCGGGACCGTCATGGGCGAGCAGTACTTC. Amino acid sequence: CASSEGPGTVMGEQYF.

This chain links TRBV7-8 with TRBJ1-5; D is unclear. V was clipped by 1 base and J by 0 bases, with 4 bases between them. The CDR3 is 14 amino acids. Germline V gene data show CDR1 as SGHVS and CDR2 as FQNEAQ. The CDR3 loop reads CASSLEDSNQPQHF. The CDR3 nucleotides are TGTGCCAGCAGCTTAGAAGATAGCAATCAGCCCCAGCATTTT.

The gene calls are TRBV2 and TRBJ1-2; unclear D gene. This CDR3 is 14 amino acids long. Trimming left V 5 bases short and J 6 bases short, with 16 bases between. Looked up from germline, CDR1 is SNHLY and CDR2 is FYNNEI. The chain's CDR3 is CASSYLGTADGYTF. As DNA, the CDR3 is TGTGCCAGCAGTTACTTGGGCACCGCAGATGGCTACACCTTC.

DNA of the CDR3: TGTGCCAGCAGAACGGACCCATACAATTCACCCCTCCACTTT. Protein product: CASRTDPYNSPLHF. V usage is TRBV6-5 and J usage is TRBJ1-6; the D is unclear. The germline V gene has CDR1 MNHEY and CDR2 SVGAGI. CDR3 length: 14 amino acids. V was trimmed by 6 bases and J by 7 bases, leaving 13 bases between them.

A word on this clone: A read error may produce the germline difference seen at one junction end. The chain uses TRBV7-2 and TRBJ2-5; tentatively, D is TRBD2 (7 bases). The CDR3 runs 12 residues. Germline V gives CDR1 SGHTA, CDR2 FQGNSA. The CDR3 loop is CASSLADRGGDF. DNA for the CDR3: TGTGCCAGCAGCTTAGCCGACAGAGGGGGGGACTTC.